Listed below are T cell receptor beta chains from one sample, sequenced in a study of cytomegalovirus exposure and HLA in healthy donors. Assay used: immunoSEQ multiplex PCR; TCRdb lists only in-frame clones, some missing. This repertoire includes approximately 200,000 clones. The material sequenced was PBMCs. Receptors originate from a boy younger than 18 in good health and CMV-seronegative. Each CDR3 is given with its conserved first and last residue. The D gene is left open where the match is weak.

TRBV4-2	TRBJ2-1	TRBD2	TGTGCCAGCAGCCAAGAGTTCAGTCCAGGGACTAACAATGAGCAGTTCTTC	CASSQEFSPGTNNEQFF
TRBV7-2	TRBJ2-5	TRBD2	TGTGCCAGCAGCTTAGCCGGGACTAGCTCGGGAGAGACCCAGTACTTC	CASSLAGTSSGETQYF
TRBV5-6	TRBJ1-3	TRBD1	TGTGCCAGCAGCTTTGGGACAGGCGTAAACACCATATATTTT	CASSFGTGVNTIYF
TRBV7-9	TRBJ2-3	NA	TGTGCCAGCAGCTTTTCTCTAGCCGGGGATACGCAGTATTTT	CASSFSLAGDTQYF
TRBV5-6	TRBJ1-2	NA	TGTGCCAGCAGCTCCTGGGGTGGGAGCTATGGCTACACCTTC	CASSSWGGSYGYTF
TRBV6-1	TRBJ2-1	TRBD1	TGTGCCAGCAGAGCCGGGACAGTGTACAATGAGCAGTTCTTC	CASRAGTVYNEQFF
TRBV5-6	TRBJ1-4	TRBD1	TGTGCCAGCAGCGGAACCCTGACAGGGCTTAATGAAAAACTGTTTTTT	CASSGTLTGLNEKLFF
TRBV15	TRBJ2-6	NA	TGTGCCACCAGCAGAGTGGCAGGGCTGAGCTCTGGGGCCAACGTCCTGACTTTC	CATSRVAGLSSGANVLTF
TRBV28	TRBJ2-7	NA	TGTGCCAGCAGTTTGGGGGCACCCAACGAGCAGTACTTC	CASSLGAPNEQYF
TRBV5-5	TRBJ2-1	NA	TGTGCCAGCAGCCGTTGGGTGGAGGAACTTATGAATGAGCAGTTCTTC	CASSRWVEELMNEQFF
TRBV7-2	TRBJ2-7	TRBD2	TGTGCCAGCAGCTTAGGGCGGGGGTCCCAGCAGTACTTC	CASSLGRGSQQYF
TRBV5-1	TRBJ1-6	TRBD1	TGCGCCAGCAGCTTCGGGTTGAGGACAGGTTCTTCACCCCTCCACTTT	CASSFGLRTGSSPLHF
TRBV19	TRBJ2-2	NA	TGTGCCAGTAGTATCACCGCGAGGGAATTGAACACCGGGGAGCTGTTTTTT	CASSITARELNTGELFF
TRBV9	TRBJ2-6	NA	TGTGCCAGCAGCGTAGGCGGCTCTGGGGCCAACGTCCTGACTTTC	CASSVGGSGANVLTF
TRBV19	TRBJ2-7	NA	TGTGCCACAACTGCAGGGGCCGCCAACGAGCAGTACTTC	CATTAGAANEQYF
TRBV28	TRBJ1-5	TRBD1	TGTGCCAGCAGTCCCGGGACAGGGAGCCAGCCCCAGCATTTT	CASSPGTGSQPQHF
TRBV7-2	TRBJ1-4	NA	TGTGCCAGCAGCGCCGAGACTACCGGGTCTATCGGTGGAAAACTGTTTTTT	CASSAETTGSIGGKLFF
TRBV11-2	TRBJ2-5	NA	TGTGCCAGCAGCTTAGTAGAGCAAGAGACCCAGTACTTC	CASSLVEQETQYF
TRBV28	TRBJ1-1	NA	TGTGCCAGCAGTTCCTCAGTACGGAACACTGAAGCTTTCTTT	CASSSSVRNTEAFF
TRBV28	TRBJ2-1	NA	TGTGCCAGCAGCCCCCGCAATGAGCAGTTCTTC	CASSPRNEQFF
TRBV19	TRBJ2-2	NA	TGTGCCAGTAGTTTACAGGGTACCGGGGAGCTGTTTTTT	CASSLQGTGELFF
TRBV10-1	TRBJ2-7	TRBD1	TGCGCCAGCGGACAGGGAACCTACGAGCAGTACTTC	CASGQGTYEQYF
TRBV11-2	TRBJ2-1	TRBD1	TGTGCCAGCAGCTTGGTCACCGGGACAGGGGCCTACAATGAGCAGTTCTTC	CASSLVTGTGAYNEQFF
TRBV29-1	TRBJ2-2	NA	TGCAGCGTTGGACAGATCACCGGGGAGCTGTTTTTT	CSVGQITGELFF
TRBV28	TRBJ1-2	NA	TGTGCCAGCAGTGCAGGGGATTACTATGGCTACACCTTC	CASSAGDYYGYTF
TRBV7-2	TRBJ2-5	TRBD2	TGTGCCAGCAGCCTCCACCCGGCTAGCGGGGTGGTGGAGACCCAGTACTTC	CASSLHPASGVVETQYF
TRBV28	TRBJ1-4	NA	TGTGCCAGCAGTCTACAGGCACAGGGTTATAGAGAAAAACTGTTTTTT	CASSLQAQGYREKLFF
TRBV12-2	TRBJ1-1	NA	TGTGCAGGAAGGCGGGGAAGAAAGAAAGCTTTCTTT	CAGRRGRKKAFF
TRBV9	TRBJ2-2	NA	TGTGCCAGCAGCGGGGGGGTCGTGAACACCGGGGAGCTGTTTTTT	CASSGGVVNTGELFF